Below, 19 T cell receptor beta chains from the same sample are listed, as sequenced in a study of T cell repertoires in cytomegalovirus infection. Each CDR3 protein is one row after TCRdb ran MiXCR on the reads. Counted here are a few hundred thousand distinct CDR3 sequences, 17% occurring once; the ten biggest clones make up about half. The specimen sequenced was CD8+ T cells from PBMCs. These receptors originate from a human donor in good health (CMV status not recorded). Some clones in this sample may be carry-over from other donors' samples.

In this sample, this clonotype turned up a few times. The chain recombines TRBV12-3 or TRBV12-4 with TRBJ2-1; TRBD1 or TRBD2 may be the D gene (5 bases each). The CDR3 loop spans 14 amino acids. V was cut by 5 bases and J by 6 bases, with 14 bases left in between. The DNA for the CDR3 is TGTGCCAGCAGTCCAACGGGACGGGCCAATGAGCAGTTCTTC. Translated: CASSPTGRANEQFF.

This clonotype has only a few counts. The chain joins TRBV6-2 or TRBV6-3 to TRBJ2-7; TRBD1 matches at 7 bases. The CDR3 totals 15 residues. The germline gives CDR1 MNHEY, CDR2 SVGEGT. V shed 6 bases and J 2 bases; nucleotides not matched to a gene: 10. CDR3 bases: TGTGCCAGCAGCTTAAGTAGGGACAGAGCCTACGAGCAGTACTTC. Protein: CASSLSRDRAYEQYF.

This chain uses TRBV12-3 or TRBV12-4 with TRBJ2-7, with D perhaps given as TRBD1 or TRBD2 (6 bases each). This CDR3 has 12 residues. V shed 11 bases and J shed 2 bases, with 13 bases lying between them. CDR3 region: CASGAGAYEQYF. As DNA, the CDR3 is TGTGCCTCGGGAGCAGGGGCCTACGAGCAGTACTTC.

This clonotype appeared a few times. The genes are TRBV29-1 and TRBJ2-7, with D possibly TRBD1 on 5 matching bases. The ends were cut back, 2 bases at V and 4 bases at J, with 9 bases in the middle. This CDR3 is 12 amino acids long. CDR1 and CDR2 (germline): SQVTM, ANQGSEA. CDR3 nucleotides: TGCAGCGTTGAAACAGGTTGGTACGAGCAGTACTTC. Protein sequence: CSVETGWYEQYF.

This clonotype occurred a few times. The J gene is TRBJ2-7, the V gene TRBV6-5; D is possibly TRBD1 or TRBD2 (5 bases each). Germline V lookup: CDR1 MNHEY, CDR2 SVGAGI. The CDR3 sequence is 14 residues long. V was trimmed by 6 bases and J by 1 base, leaving 13 bases between them. In DNA form, the CDR3 reads TGTGCCAGCAGACCCGGGACGTCTTCCTACGAGCAGTACTTC. Protein: CASRPGTSSYEQYF.

This clonotype was counted at least ten times. J is TRBJ2-3 and V is TRBV29-1; possibly TRBD2 for D (5 bases). Germline loops: CDR1 SQVTM, CDR2 ANQGSEA. This CDR3 spans 14 amino acids. Trimming cost V 1 base and J 3 bases, with 11 bases left between them. This chain's CDR3 is CSVEGPGETDTQYF. The CDR3 nucleotides are TGCAGCGTTGAAGGGCCCGGGGAGACAGATACGCAGTATTTT.

This clonotype came up many times. V and J are TRBV7-2 and TRBJ2-3, with D hard to call. With 1 base removed from V and 4 bases from J, the gap between germline ends came to 9 bases. This CDR3 has 14 amino acids. CDR1 is SGHTA and CDR2 is FQGNSA in the germline V gene. The CDR3: CASSLGTAPDTQYF. Written as DNA, the CDR3 is TGTGCCAGCAGCTTAGGAACAGCCCCAGATACGCAGTATTTT.

This clonotype was detected a few times. The rearrangement joins TRBV6-6 to TRBJ2-5; D perhaps matches TRBD2 (6 bases). The CDR3 consists of 16 residues. V dropped 2 bases and J dropped 1 base, with 14 bases sitting between them. The germline gives CDR1 MNHNY, CDR2 SVGAGI (reference sequence). CDR3 residues: CASSYGGMAPQETQYF. DNA for the CDR3: TGTGCCAGCAGTTACGGAGGGATGGCCCCCCAAGAGACCCAGTACTTC.

This clonotype was found a few times. The chain recombines TRBV7-9 with TRBJ1-1; TRBD1 is a possible D gene (6 bases). This CDR3 contains 14 residues. Trimming removed 5 bases at V and 6 bases at J, with 16 bases between. From germline, CDR1 is SEHNR and CDR2 FQNEAQ (reference sequence). Here the CDR3 reads CASSPPGASAEAFF. As DNA, the CDR3 is TGTGCCAGCAGCCCCCCAGGGGCATCGGCTGAAGCTTTCTTT.

Regarding this clonotype: The DNA is left out, because the CDR3 cannot be placed on it with certainty; the CDR3 is given as TCRdb lists it. The J gene is TRBJ2-7, the V gene TRBV19; the table's D gene call, TRBD1, was not cross checked with the DNA. The CDR3 is 14 amino acids in total, end residues counted. CDR1 is LNHDA, CDR2 SQIVND, per germline (reference sequence). CDR3 sequence reads: CASTSAAGSYEQYF.

This clonotype was recorded many times. The V and J genes are TRBV12-3 or TRBV12-4 and TRBJ2-5; the match to TRBD2 covers 8 bases. The V segment lost 1 base and the J segment 2 bases; nucleotides outside the gene matches: 6. The CDR3 extends over 16 amino acids. CDR3 region: CASSLEAGGVQETQYF. The DNA for the CDR3 is TGTGCCAGCAGTTTAGAGGCGGGGGGCGTACAAGAGACCCAGTACTTC.

This clonotype was detected a few times. In DNA form, the CDR3 reads TGTGCCAGCAGCCAAGAGTGGGCTAGCGTCACTGAAGCTTTCTTT. Amino acids: CASSQEWASVTEAFF. The rearrangement joins TRBV4-2 to TRBJ1-1, with no clear D. Germline CDR1 LGHNA, CDR2 YNFKEQ. Trimming left V 0 bases short and J 4 bases short, with 12 bases between. This CDR3 region has 15 residues.

The sample holds a few counts of this clonotype. V is TRBV6-5 and J is TRBJ1-2, with D possibly matching TRBD1 (6 bases). This CDR3 comprises 14 residues. Trimming took 1 base from V and 4 from J, leaving 10 bases between them. Germline V lookup: CDR1 MNHEY, CDR2 SVGAGI. The DNA of the CDR3 is TGTGCCAGCAGTTACTACAGGGCTGGCTATGGCTACACCTTC. Residues: CASSYYRAGYGYTF.

This clonotype was found a few times. V gene TRBV12-3 or TRBV12-4 combines with J gene TRBJ2-5, with D hard to call. The V and J ends lost 1 base and 5 bases respectively, with 11 bases between them. CDR3 size: 14 residues. CDR3 in DNA: TGTGCCAGCAGTTTAGTTCGCAGCCGGGAGACCCAGTACTTC. Translation gives CASSLVRSRETQYF.

A few counts support this clonotype. The genes are TRBV11-1 and TRBJ1-1; D is unclear. The germline gives CDR1 SGHAT, CDR2 FQDESV (reference sequence). The CDR3 extends over 14 amino acids. The V gene lost 5 bases and the J gene lost 4 bases, with 14 bases spanning the gap. DNA for the CDR3: TGTGCCAGCAGCCCGAAGGAATGGGTCACTGAAGCTTTCTTT. Protein product: CASSPKEWVTEAFF.

This clonotype was seen a few times. J is TRBJ2-4 and V is TRBV6-5; no reliable D call. Germline assignment: CDR1 MNHEY and CDR2 SVGAGI. Trimming stripped 6 bases from V and 8 bases from J, with 23 bases between. CDR3 length: 16 amino acids. The CDR3 DNA reads TGTGCCAGCAGCAAAGAAGGGTGGAATAATGGGGACATTCAGTACTTC. It translates to CASSKEGWNNGDIQYF.

The chain employs TRBV6-2 or TRBV6-3 and TRBJ2-1, with D perhaps assigned TRBD1 or TRBD2 (6 bases each). V was pared by 2 bases and J by 6 bases, with 8 bases between. CDR3 length: 13 amino acids. Germline V CDR1 and CDR2: MNHEY, SVGEGT. The CDR3 DNA reads TGTGCCAGCAGTTACGGGGGGCTCAATGAGCAGTTCTTC. It encodes CASSYGGLNEQFF.

There are many counts of this clonotype. The chain uses TRBV7-9 and TRBJ2-1; TRBD1 might be the D (5 bases). V was cut by 5 bases and J by 9 bases, with 11 bases left in between. The CDR3 has 12 residues. Per the germline V gene, CDR1 is SEHNR and CDR2 is FQNEAQ (reference sequence). The CDR3 bases are TGTGCCAGCAGCGCCCTTAGGGGTGAGCAGTTCTTC. This sequence encodes CASSALRGEQFF.

In this sample, this clonotype turned up many times. V gene TRBV6-6 combines with J gene TRBJ2-3; D is uncertain. The CDR3 loop spans 17 amino acids. Germline lookup yields CDR1 MNHNY and CDR2 SVGAGI (reference sequence). V shed 0 bases and J shed 0 bases, with 13 bases lying between them. The DNA for the CDR3 is TGTGCCAGCAGTTACTCGAGAACCCGTGCTAGCACAGATACGCAGTATTTT. Protein product: CASSYSRTRASTDTQYF.